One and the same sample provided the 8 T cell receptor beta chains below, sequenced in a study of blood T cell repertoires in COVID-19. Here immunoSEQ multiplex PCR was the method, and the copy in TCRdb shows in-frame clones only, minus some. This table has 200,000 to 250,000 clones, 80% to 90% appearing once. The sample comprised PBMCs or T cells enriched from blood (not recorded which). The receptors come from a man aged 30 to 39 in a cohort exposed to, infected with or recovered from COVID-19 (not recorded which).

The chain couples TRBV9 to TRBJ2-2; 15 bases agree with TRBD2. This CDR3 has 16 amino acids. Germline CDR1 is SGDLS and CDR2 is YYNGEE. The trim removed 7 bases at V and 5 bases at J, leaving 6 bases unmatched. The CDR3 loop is CASREGLAGGTGELFF. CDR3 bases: TGTGCCAGCCGTGAGGGACTAGCGGGAGGTACCGGGGAGCTGTTTTTT.

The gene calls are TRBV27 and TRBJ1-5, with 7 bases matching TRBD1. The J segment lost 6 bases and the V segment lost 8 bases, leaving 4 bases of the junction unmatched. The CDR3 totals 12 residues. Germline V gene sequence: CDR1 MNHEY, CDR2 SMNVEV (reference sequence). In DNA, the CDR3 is TGTGCCAGCCGACAGGGTGGTCAGCCCCAGCATTTT. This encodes CASRQGGQPQHF.

CDR3 residues: CASSESGSRISPLHF. CDR3 bases: TGTGCCAGCAGTGAATCAGGGTCCCGGATTTCACCCCTCCACTTT. This chain uses TRBV25-1 with TRBJ1-6, with D possibly matching TRBD1 (5 bases). The CDR3 is 15 residues long. Deletions cut 1 base from V and 9 bases from J, with 13 bases between. The V gene's germline CDR1 is MGHDK and CDR2 SYGVNS. The variable domain in full, with the rest retrieved from reference TRBV25-1 and TRBJ1-6, is EADIYQTPRYLVIGTGKKITLECSQTMGHDKMYWYQQDPGMELHLIHYSYGVNSTEKGDLSSESTVSRIRTEHFPLTLESARPSHTSQYLCASSESGSRISPLHFGNGTRLTVT.

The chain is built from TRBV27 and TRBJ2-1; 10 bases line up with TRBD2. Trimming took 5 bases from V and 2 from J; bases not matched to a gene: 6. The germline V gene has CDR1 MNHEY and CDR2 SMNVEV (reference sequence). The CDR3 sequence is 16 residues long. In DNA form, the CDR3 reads TGTGCCAGCAGTCTTGGGACTAGCGATACCTACAATGAGCAGTTCTTC. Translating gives CASSLGTSDTYNEQFF.

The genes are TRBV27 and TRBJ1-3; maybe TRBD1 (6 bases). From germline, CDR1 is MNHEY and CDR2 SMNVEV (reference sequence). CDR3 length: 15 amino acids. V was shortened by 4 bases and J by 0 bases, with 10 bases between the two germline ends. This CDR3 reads CASSSGQTSGNTIYF. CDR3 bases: TGTGCCAGCAGTTCTGGACAGACCTCTGGAAACACCATATATTTT.

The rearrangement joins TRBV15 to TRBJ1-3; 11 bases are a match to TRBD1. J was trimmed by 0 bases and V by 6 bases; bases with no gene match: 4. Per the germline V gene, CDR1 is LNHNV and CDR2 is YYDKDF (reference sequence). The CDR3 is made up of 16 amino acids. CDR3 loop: CATSGQGAPSGNTIYF. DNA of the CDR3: TGTGCCACCAGTGGACAGGGGGCCCCCTCTGGAAACACCATATATTTT.

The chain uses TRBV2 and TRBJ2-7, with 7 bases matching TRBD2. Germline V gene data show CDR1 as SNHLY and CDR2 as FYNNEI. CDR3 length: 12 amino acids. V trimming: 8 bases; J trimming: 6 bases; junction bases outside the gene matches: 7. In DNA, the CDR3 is TGTGCCAGCGGGGCCAGGGAGGGCGAGCAGTACTTC. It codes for CASGAREGEQYF.

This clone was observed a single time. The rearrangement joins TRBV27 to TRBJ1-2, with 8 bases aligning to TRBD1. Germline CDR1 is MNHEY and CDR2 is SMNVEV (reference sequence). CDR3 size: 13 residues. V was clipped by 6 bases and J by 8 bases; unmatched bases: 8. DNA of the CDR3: TGTGCCAGCAGCCGAGGACAGGGTTACGGCTACACCTTC. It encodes CASSRGQGYGYTF.